The clone carrying this T cell receptor (beta chain) was counted only a few times. The target antigen is unknown. These data are taken from a study of T-cell reconstitution after alpha-beta-depleted transplantation in children. TCRbeta library preparation incorporated unique molecular identifiers. MiXCR, run by TCRdb on the PCR reads, gives a single entry per CDR3 protein. The sample lists approximately 980,000 distinct CDR3 sequences; less than 30% were seen once. This CDR3 is 11 amino acids long. In germline, CDR1 is DFQATT, CDR2 SNEGSKA (reference sequence). V was pared by 4 bases and J by 11 bases, with 14 bases between. The study, taken as a whole, reports: Expanded clones from the graft, numbering several hundred, reportedly supplied alpha-beta T cells about two months after transplant. Day-60 TCRbeta diversity that was high in some patients was derived from surviving recipient T cells and thymic progenitors. A year had passed since transplant, and T-cell counts and diversity by then came mostly from newly produced T cells.

Sequences were derived from PBMCs, mostly from graft donor cells, sampled 360 days after TCRalphabeta/CD19-depleted stem cell transplant. The TCR was taken from a boy less than two years old who had a stem cell transplant for SCID, so the T cells may come from the graft donor. The V gene is TRBV20-1, the J gene TRBJ1-1; D unclear. CDR3 region: CSAKTALEAFF. The CDR3 nucleotides read TGCAGTGCTAAAACGGCCCTCGAGGCTTTCTTT.